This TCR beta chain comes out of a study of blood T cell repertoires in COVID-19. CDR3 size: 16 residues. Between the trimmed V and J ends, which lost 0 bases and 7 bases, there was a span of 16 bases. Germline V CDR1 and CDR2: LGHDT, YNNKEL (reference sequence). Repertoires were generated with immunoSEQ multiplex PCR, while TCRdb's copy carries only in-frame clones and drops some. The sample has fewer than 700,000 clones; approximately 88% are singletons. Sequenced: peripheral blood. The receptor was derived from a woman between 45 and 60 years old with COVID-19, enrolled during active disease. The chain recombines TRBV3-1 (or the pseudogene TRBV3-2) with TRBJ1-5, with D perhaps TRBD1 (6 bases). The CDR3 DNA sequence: TGTGCCAGCAGCCAAGAAGGGCTGGGGGCGCCACAGCCCCAGCATTTT. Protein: CASSQEGLGAPQPQHF.